The 20 T cell receptor beta chains in this list originate from one sample, sequenced in a study of T cells expressing NK-cell markers. TCRdb reanalyzed the 5' RACE reads, giving one entry per CDR3 protein sequence and no DNA. This listing includes 300,000 to 450,000 distinct CDR3 sequences. Sequenced: blood T cells: a sorted CD56 or NKG2C T cell subset, CD4+ or CD8+ T cells, or bulk PBMC T cells (not recorded which). Every receptor here comes from a man aged 18-69 years in good health.

The chain recombines TRBV28 with TRBJ2-7; TCRdb picks TRBD1, but there is no DNA to check that call. The germline V gene has CDR1 MDHEN and CDR2 SYDVKM. The CDR3 totals 16 residues. CDR3 residues: CASSSVAGRISYEQYF.

J is TRBJ2-7 and V is TRBV4-1; the D call of TRBD1 rests on TCRdb alone, since no DNA is present to check it. The CDR3 totals 11 residues. Looked up from germline, CDR1 is MGHRA and CDR2 is YSYEKL. The CDR3 sequence: CAGQGAYEQYF.

The chain links TRBV15 to TRBJ2-5. Per the germline V gene, CDR1 is LNHNV and CDR2 is YYDKDF (reference sequence). The CDR3 extends over 12 amino acids. The CDR3 spells CATSRWEETQYF.

The chain couples TRBV7-2 to TRBJ2-6. CDR3 length: 15 amino acids. The germline gives CDR1 SGHTA, CDR2 FQGNSA. CDR3 protein: CASSSQSTGANVLTF. The full variable domain, rest sourced from reference TRBV7-2 and TRBJ2-6, is GAGVSQSPSNKVTEKGKDVELRCDPISGHTALYWYRQSLGQGLEFLIYFQGNSAPDKSGLPSDRFSAERTGGSVSTLTIQRTQQEDSAVYLCASSSQSTGANVLTFGAGSRLTVL.

The rearrangement links TRBV14 to TRBJ2-7; TCRdb selects TRBD2, and the lack of DNA leaves this call unchecked. The germline CDR1 and CDR2 sequences are SGHDN and FVKESK. The CDR3 sequence is 16 residues long. The CDR3 protein is CASSLRQTSGGYEQYF.

The chain couples TRBV7-9 to TRBJ1-6; TCRdb proposes TRBD1, but this gene call is untestable without DNA. Germline-derived CDR1 and CDR2 are SEHNR and FQNEAQ (reference sequence). The length of the CDR3 is 14 residues. The CDR3 sequence: CASSLPDRQAPLHF.

This rearrangement joins TRBV7-9 to TRBJ1-6. CDR3 length: 12 amino acids. Per germline, CDR1 SEHNR and CDR2 FQNEAQ (reference sequence). CDR3 sequence reads: CASCYTAGSLHF.

The chain carries TRBV29-1 and TRBJ1-1; there is no DNA to check the TCRdb D call of TRBD1. CDR1 is SQVTM and CDR2 is ANQGSEA in the germline V gene. This CDR3 has 13 residues. CDR3: CSSRRTENTEAFF.

This chain links TRBV25-1 with TRBJ2-2; the D call from TCRdb, TRBD1, cannot be confirmed without DNA. Germline assignment: CDR1 MGHDK and CDR2 SYGVNS. The CDR3 spans 16 residues. The CDR3 sequence: CASSPSGQGYTGELFF.

The V and J genes are TRBV6-2 or TRBV6-3 and TRBJ2-5. Per the germline V gene, CDR1 is MNHEY and CDR2 is SVGEGT. This CDR3 region has 14 residues. CDR3 sequence reads: CASSYSSSQQTQYF.

The chain uses TRBV20-1 and TRBJ2-1; the TRBD1 assignment by TCRdb is unverifiable without DNA. Germline loops: CDR1 DFQATT, CDR2 SNEGSKA (reference sequence). CDR3 length: 16 residues. CDR3 sequence: CSARVERGGRYNEQFF.

This sequence joins TRBV7-8 and TRBJ1-6; TCRdb's assignment of TRBD1 cannot be checked, as there is no DNA. CDR3 size: 15 residues. Germline V gene lookup returns CDR1 SGHVS and CDR2 FQNEAQ. The CDR3 sequence: CASSFGTAYNSPLHF.

The CDR3 reads CASSGQGSYEQYF. V gene TRBV7-2 combines with J gene TRBJ2-7. Germline V gene lookup returns CDR1 SGHTA and CDR2 FQGNSA. The CDR3 contains 13 residues.

V gene TRBV12-3 or TRBV12-4 combines with J gene TRBJ1-2; TCRdb lists TRBD1, though no DNA is available to test this call. The CDR3 is 12 amino acids. The CDR3 protein is CASTGQGASYTF.

V usage is TRBV7-9 and J usage is TRBJ2-1. Germline-derived CDR1 and CDR2 are SEHNR and FQNEAQ (reference sequence). The CDR3 spans 11 residues. The CDR3 region is CASKGNNEQFF.

The chain carries TRBV20-1 and TRBJ2-3; as DNA is missing, the TRBD2 call by TCRdb cannot be tested. The CDR3 spans 16 residues. Germline CDR1 reads DFQATT; CDR2 reads SNEGSKA (reference sequence). CDR3 protein: CSASSLLAGATDTQYF.

The gene calls are TRBV14 and TRBJ1-3; TCRdb calls TRBD1, which cannot be checked without DNA. CDR1 and CDR2 from the germline V gene are SGHDN and FVKESK. The CDR3 has 16 residues. The CDR3 here is CASSQLGAGTGNTIYF.

The chain uses TRBV29-1 and TRBJ2-1; the TRBD1 assignment by TCRdb is unverifiable without DNA. The CDR3 spans 14 residues. The germline V gene encodes CDR1 SQVTM and CDR2 ANQGSEA. The CDR3 region is CSVEQGASGNEQFF.

The genes are TRBV6-6 and TRBJ2-1. The germline V gene has CDR1 MNHNY and CDR2 SVGAGI (reference sequence). The CDR3 totals 13 residues. CDR3 in amino acids: CASSTSSYNEQFF.

J is TRBJ2-1 and V is TRBV9; the D call of TRBD2 rests on TCRdb alone, since no DNA is present to check it. The CDR3 extends over 17 amino acids. Germline lookup yields CDR1 SGDLS and CDR2 YYNGEE. CDR3 region: CASSVALAGGPDNEQFF.